This TCR beta chain originates from a study of OX40 agonist ivuxolimab in advanced cancers. Sequenced by immunoSEQ multiplex PCR; TCRdb stores in-frame clones only, minus some. The sample shows fewer than 65,000 clones, roughly three quarters of them seen only once. CDR3 length: 13 residues. V was shortened by 7 bases and J by 0 bases, with 13 bases between the two germline ends. Germline CDR1 and CDR2: SQVTM and ANQGSEA. Sequencing was performed on CD4+ or CD8+ T cells sorted from blood, taken in a trial of the OX40 agonist ivuxolimab. The receptor was isolated from an adult with an advanced solid tumor such as melanoma, head and neck, liver or kidney cancer. The chain is built from TRBV29-1 and TRBJ2-7; D remains ambiguous. The CDR3 DNA sequence: TGCAGCGCCGGCCCGGCCAACTCCTACGAGCAGTACTTC. Its translation: CSAGPANSYEQYF.